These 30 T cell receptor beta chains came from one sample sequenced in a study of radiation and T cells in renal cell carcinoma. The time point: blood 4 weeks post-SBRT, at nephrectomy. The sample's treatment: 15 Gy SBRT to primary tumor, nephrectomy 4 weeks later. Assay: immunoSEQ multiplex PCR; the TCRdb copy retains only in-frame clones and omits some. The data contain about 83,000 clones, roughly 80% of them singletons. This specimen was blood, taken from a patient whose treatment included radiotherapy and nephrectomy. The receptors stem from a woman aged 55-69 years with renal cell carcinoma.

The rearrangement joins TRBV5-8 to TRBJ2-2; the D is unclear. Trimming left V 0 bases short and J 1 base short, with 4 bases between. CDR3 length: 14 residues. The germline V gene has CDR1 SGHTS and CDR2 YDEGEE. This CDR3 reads CASSLDVNTGELFF. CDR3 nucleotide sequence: TGTGCCAGCAGCTTGGACGTGAACACCGGGGAGCTGTTTTTT. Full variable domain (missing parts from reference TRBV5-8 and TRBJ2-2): EAGVTQSPTHLIKTRGQQATLRCSPISGHTSVYWYQQALGLGLQFLLWYDEGEERNRGNFPPRFSGRQFPNYSSELNVNALELEDSALYLCASSLDVNTGELFFGEGSRLTVL.

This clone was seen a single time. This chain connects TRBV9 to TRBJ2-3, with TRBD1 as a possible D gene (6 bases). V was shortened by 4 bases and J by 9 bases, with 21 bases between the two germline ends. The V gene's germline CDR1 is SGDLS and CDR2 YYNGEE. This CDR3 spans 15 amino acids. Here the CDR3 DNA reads TGTGCCAGCAGCTATAAAATTTCAGGGGATTTGACGCAGTATTTT. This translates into CASSYKISGDLTQYF. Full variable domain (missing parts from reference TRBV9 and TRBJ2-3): DSGVTQTPKHLITATGQRVTLRCSPRSGDLSVYWYQQSLDQGLQFLIQYYNGEERAKGNILERFSAQQFPDLHSELNLSSLELGDSALYFCASSYKISGDLTQYFGPGTRLTVL.

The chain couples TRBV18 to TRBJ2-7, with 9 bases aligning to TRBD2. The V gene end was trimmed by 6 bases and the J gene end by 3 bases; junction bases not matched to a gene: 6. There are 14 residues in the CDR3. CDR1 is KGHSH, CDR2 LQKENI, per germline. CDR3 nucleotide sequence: TGTGCCAGCTCGCCCGTAGCGGGGGACTACGAGCAGTACTTC. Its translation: CASSPVAGDYEQYF.

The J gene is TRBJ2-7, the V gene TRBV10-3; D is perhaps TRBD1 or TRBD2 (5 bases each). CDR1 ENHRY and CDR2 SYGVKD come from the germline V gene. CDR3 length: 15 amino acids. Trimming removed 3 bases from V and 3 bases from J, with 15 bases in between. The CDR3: CAISETGRGDYEQYF. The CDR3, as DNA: TGTGCCATCAGTGAAACAGGAAGAGGGGACTACGAGCAGTACTTC.

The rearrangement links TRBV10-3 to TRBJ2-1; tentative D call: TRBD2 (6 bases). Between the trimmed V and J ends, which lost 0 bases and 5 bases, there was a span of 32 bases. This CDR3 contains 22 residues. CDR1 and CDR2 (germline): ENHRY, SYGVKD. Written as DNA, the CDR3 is TGTGCCATCAGTGAGTCGAGGGTGGGACTTTGGGACTTTTTTTATCCCCACAATGAGCAGTTCTTC. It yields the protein CAISESRVGLWDFFYPHNEQFF.

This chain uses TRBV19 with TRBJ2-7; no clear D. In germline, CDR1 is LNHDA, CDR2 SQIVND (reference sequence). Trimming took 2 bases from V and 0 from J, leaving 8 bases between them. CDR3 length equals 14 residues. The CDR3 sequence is CASSISGFSYEQYF. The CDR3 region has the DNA TGTGCCAGTAGTATATCCGGGTTCTCCTACGAGCAGTACTTC.

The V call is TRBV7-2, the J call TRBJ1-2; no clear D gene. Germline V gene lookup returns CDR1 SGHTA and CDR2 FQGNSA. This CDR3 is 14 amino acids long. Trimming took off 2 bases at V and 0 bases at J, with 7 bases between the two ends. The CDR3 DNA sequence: TGTGCCAGCAGCTTATATTCATCTAACTATGGCTACACCTTC. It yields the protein CASSLYSSNYGYTF.

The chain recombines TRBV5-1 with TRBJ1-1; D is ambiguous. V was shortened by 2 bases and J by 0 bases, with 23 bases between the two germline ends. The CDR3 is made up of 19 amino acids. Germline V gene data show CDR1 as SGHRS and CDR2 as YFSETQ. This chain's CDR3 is CASSFDLGGSRTLNTEAFF. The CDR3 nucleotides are TGCGCCAGCAGCTTTGACCTGGGCGGGAGCAGAACCCTGAACACTGAAGCTTTCTTT.

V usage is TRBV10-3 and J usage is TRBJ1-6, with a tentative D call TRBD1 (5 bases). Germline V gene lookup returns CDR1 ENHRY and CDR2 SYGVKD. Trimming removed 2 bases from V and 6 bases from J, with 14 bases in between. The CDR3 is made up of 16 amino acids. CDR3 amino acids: CAISERGGGSNSPLHF. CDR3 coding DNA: TGTGCCATCAGTGAGAGGGGTGGAGGGAGTAATTCACCCCTCCACTTT.

For the CDR3, the DNA is TGCAGCGTCCGGACGGGAGGGAAAGATGAAGCTTTCTTT. Its translation: CSVRTGGKDEAFF. The chain combines TRBV29-1 with TRBJ1-1; D uncertain. Trimming removed 6 bases from V and 7 bases from J, with 18 bases in between. The CDR3 covers 13 residues. Germline loops: CDR1 SQVTM, CDR2 ANQGSEA. Full variable domain (outside the CDR3, taken from reference TRBV29-1 and TRBJ1-1): SAVISQKPSRDICQRGTSLTIQCQVDSQVTMMFWYRQQPGQSLTLIATANQGSEATYESGFVIDKFPISRPNLTFSTLTVSNMSPEDSSIYLCSVRTGGKDEAFFGQGTRLTVV.

The CDR3, as DNA: TGTGCCAGCAGTTTAGCCCGACTAGCGGCGACCTACGAGCAGTACTTC. Amino acid sequence: CASSLARLAATYEQYF. The chain is built from TRBV28 and TRBJ2-7; 9 nucleotides match TRBD2. Germline V gene lookup returns CDR1 MDHEN and CDR2 SYDVKM. V lost 2 bases and J lost 2; bases outside the gene matches: 7. The CDR3 is 16 amino acids.

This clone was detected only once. The CDR3 nucleotides are TGCGCCAGCAGCGCGGACAGGGCAGATACGCAGTATTTT. Amino acids: CASSADRADTQYF. The chain carries TRBV5-1 and TRBJ2-3; 8 bases are shared with TRBD1. The CDR3 runs 13 residues. J gave up 4 bases and V 4 bases, and 2 bases lay outside the gene matches. Germline CDR1 and CDR2: SGHRS and YFSETQ.

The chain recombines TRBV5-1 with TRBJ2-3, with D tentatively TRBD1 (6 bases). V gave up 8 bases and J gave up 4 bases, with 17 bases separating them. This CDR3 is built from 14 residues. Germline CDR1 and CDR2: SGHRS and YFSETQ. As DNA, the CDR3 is TGCGCCAGTTCTCAGGGGAATTGGGCAGATACGCAGTATTTT. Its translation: CASSQGNWADTQYF.

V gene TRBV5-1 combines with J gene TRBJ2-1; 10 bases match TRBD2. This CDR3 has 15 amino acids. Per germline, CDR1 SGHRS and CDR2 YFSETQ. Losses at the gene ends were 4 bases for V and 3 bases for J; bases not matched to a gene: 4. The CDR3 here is CASSIPSGGYNEQFF. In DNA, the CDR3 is TGCGCCAGCAGCATACCTAGCGGGGGCTACAATGAGCAGTTCTTC. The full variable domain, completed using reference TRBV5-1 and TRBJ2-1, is KAGVTQTPRYLIKTRGQQVTLSCSPISGHRSVSWYQQTPGQGLQFLFEYFSETQRNKGNFPGRFSGRQFSNSRSEMNVSTLELGDSALYLCASSIPSGGYNEQFFGPGTRLTVL.

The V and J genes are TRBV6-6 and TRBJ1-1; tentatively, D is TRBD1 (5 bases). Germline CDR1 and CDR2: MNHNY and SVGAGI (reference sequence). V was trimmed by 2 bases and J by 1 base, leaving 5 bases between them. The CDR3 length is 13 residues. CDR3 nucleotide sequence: TGTGCCAGCAGTTACGACAGGAACACTGAAGCTTTCTTT. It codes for CASSYDRNTEAFF.

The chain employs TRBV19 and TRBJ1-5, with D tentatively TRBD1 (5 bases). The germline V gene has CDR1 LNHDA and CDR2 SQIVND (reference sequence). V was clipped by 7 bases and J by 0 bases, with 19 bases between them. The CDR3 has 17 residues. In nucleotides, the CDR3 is TGTGCCAGTACCGCCTCCCCGGGGGGACTTAGCAATCAGCCCCAGCATTTT. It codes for CASTASPGGLSNQPQHF.

CDR3 DNA sequence: TGTGCCAGCAGCCTGGGCTTCGACTATGGCTACACCTTC. Its translation: CASSLGFDYGYTF. This rearrangement joins TRBV14 to TRBJ1-2, with unresolved D. Germline V gene sequence: CDR1 SGHDN, CDR2 FVKESK. Between the trimmed V and J ends, which lost 4 bases and 3 bases, there was a span of 9 bases. This CDR3 is built from 13 residues.

The CDR3 loop reads CATSRDLGSNQPQHF. As DNA, the CDR3 is TGTGCCACCAGCAGAGATCTGGGGTCCAATCAGCCCCAGCATTTT. This chain uses TRBV15 with TRBJ1-5; D remains unclear. The V gene's germline CDR1 is LNHNV and CDR2 YYDKDF (reference sequence). V lost 0 bases to trimming and J lost 3 bases, with 9 bases between them. This CDR3 comprises 15 residues.

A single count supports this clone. The CDR3 coding sequence is TGTGCCAGCAGTGAAGCCGGCCAGAACTATGGCTACACCTTC. It yields the protein CASSEAGQNYGYTF. The chain recombines TRBV2 with TRBJ1-2; no firm D call. CDR1 SNHLY and CDR2 FYNNEI come from the germline V gene. The length of the CDR3 is 14 residues. Trimming took 0 bases from V and 2 from J, leaving 7 bases between them.

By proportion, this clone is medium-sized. CDR3 amino acids: CASSLGQITGELFF. CDR3 coding DNA: TGCGCCAGCAGCTTGGGACAGATAACCGGGGAGCTGTTTTTT. V gene TRBV5-1 combines with J gene TRBJ2-2; D may be TRBD1 (5 bases). V was pared by 0 bases and J by 5 bases, with 8 bases between. Germline V gene sequence: CDR1 SGHRS, CDR2 YFSETQ. CDR3 length equals 14 residues. Combining the CDR3 with reference TRBV5-1 and TRBJ2-2 gives the whole variable domain KAGVTQTPRYLIKTRGQQVTLSCSPISGHRSVSWYQQTPGQGLQFLFEYFSETQRNKGNFPGRFSGRQFSNSRSEMNVSTLELGDSALYLCASSLGQITGELFFGEGSRLTVL.

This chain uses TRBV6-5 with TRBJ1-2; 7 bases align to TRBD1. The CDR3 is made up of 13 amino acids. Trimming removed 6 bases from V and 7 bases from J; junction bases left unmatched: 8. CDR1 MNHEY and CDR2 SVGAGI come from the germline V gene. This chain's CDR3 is CASSNRQGSGYTF. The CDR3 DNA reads TGTGCCAGCAGCAACAGACAGGGATCTGGCTACACCTTC.

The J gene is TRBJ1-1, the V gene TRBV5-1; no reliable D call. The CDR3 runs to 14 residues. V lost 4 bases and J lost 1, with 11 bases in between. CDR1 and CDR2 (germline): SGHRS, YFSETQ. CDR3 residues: CASSNKVENTEAFF. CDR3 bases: TGCGCCAGCAGCAATAAAGTGGAGAACACTGAAGCTTTCTTT.

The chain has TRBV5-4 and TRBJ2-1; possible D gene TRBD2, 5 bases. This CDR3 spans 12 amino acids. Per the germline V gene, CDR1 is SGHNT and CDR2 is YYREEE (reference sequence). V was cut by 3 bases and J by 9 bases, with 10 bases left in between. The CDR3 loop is CASSSGGGEQFF. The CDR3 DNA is TGTGCCAGCAGCTCCGGAGGCGGTGAGCAGTTCTTC. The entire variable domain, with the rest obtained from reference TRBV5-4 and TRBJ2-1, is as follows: ETGVTQSPTHLIKTRGQQVTLRCSSQSGHNTVSWYQQALGQGPQFIFQYYREEENGRGNFPPRFSGLQFPNYSSELNVNALELDDSALYLCASSSGGGEQFFGPGTRLTVL.

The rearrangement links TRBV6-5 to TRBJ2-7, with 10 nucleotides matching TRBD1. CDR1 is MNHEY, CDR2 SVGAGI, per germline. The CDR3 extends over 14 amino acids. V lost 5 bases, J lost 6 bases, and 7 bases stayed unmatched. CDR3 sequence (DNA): TGTGCCAGCAGTGTCCGGGACAGGGGACGCGAGCAGTACTTC. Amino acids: CASSVRDRGREQYF.

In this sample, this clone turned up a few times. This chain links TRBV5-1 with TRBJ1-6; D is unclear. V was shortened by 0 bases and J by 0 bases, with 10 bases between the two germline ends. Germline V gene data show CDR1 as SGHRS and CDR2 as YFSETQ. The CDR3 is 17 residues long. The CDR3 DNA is TGCGCCAGCAGCTTGGACGAGATAAGCTCCTATAATTCACCCCTCCACTTT. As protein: CASSLDEISSYNSPLHF.

The CDR3: CASSIGAFYGYTF. CDR3 DNA sequence: TGTGCCAGTAGTATTGGGGCTTTCTATGGCTACACCTTC. The chain combines TRBV19 with TRBJ1-2; D may be TRBD1 (5 bases). Looked up from germline, CDR1 is LNHDA and CDR2 is SQIVND (reference sequence). The V and J ends lost 3 bases and 4 bases respectively, with 9 bases between them. This CDR3 is built from 13 residues. The full variable domain, in which reference TRBV19 and TRBJ1-2 provide the parts outside the CDR3, is DGGITQSPKYLFRKEGQNVTLSCEQNLNHDAMYWYRQDPGQGLRLIYYSQIVNDFQKGDIAEGYSVSREKKESFPLTVTSAQKNPTAFYLCASSIGAFYGYTFGSGTRLTVV.

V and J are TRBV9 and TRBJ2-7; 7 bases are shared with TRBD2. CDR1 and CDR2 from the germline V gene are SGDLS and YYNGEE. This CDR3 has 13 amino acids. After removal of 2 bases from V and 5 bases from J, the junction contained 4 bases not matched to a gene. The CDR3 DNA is TGTGCCAGCAGCGTGGGACTACCGCACGAGCAGTACTTC. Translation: CASSVGLPHEQYF.

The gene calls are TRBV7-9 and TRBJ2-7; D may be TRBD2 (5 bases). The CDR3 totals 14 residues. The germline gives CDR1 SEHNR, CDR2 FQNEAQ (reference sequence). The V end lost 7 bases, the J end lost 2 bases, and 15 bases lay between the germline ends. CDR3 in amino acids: CASTQDSNPYEQYF. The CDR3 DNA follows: TGTGCCAGCACCCAGGACTCAAATCCCTACGAGCAGTACTTC.

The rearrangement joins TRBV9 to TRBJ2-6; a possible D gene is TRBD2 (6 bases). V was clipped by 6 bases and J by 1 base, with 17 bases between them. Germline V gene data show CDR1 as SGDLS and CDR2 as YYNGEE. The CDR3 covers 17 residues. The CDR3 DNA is TGTGCCAGCACCGGAGGGGCCCTCAGGTCTGGGGCCAACGTCCTGACTTTC. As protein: CASTGGALRSGANVLTF.

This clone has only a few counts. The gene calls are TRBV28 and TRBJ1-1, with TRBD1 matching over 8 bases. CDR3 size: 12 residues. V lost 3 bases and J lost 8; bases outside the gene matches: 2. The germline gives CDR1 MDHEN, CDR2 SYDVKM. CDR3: CASSFRDREAFF. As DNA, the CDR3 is TGTGCCAGCAGTTTCCGGGACAGGGAAGCTTTCTTT.